This paragraph covers one TCR beta chain sequence. Clones were sequenced by immunoSEQ multiplex PCR, and TCRdb holds only the in-frame ones, with some missing. The sample lists about 2 million clones, about 95% occurring once. The data derive from a study of shared clonotypes between healthy human individuals. The V and J ends lost 4 bases and 5 bases respectively, with 12 bases between them. Germline CDR1 LNHDA, CDR2 SQIVND (reference sequence). The CDR3 extends over 14 amino acids. The source material was naive CD4+ T cells sorted from blood. Subset meaning: CD45RA+ positively selected. The receptor comes from a man younger than 35 in good health. This sequence joins TRBV19 and TRBJ1-5, with unresolved D. CDR3 region: CASSTVRTDQPQHF. The CDR3 DNA follows: TGTGCCAGTAGTACCGTGAGGACGGATCAGCCCCAGCATTTT.